This TCR beta chain was sequenced in a study of blood T cell repertoires in COVID-19 (dated by TCRdb to the early 2020s). In terms of the full investigation: The collaborator samples originated in the United States, Italy and Spain and spanned the acute and convalescent phases of COVID-19. The material from the prospective study consisted of cDNA or gDNA derived from T cells, B-cell-depleted T cells, or PBMCs. Deeply sampled blood TCRbeta repertoires from subjects exposed to, actively infected with, or recovered from COVID-19 were included in the dataset. The repertoires were released in a freely available public database meant as a resource for research on the immune response to SARS-CoV-2. The samples were drawn from the first 160 participants of the ongoing ImmuneRACE study and from 1,254 subjects provided by 6 global collaborators. A de-identified subject ID, COVID-19 status, age in years and sex were almost always included in the sample metadata. Where HLA class I and class II types were available, the types were taken from metadata supplied by the sample provider, not from assay-based typing. Study-wide conclusions, independent of this receptor: Clinical and demographic metadata were provided uncurated, with the amount varying by source and participant.

In the case of this clone: Its antigen is unknown. Base qualities were left out, and no much larger clone turns up one base away.

Participants in the prospective study were enrolled through a virtual design, were aged about 18 to 89 years, and lived in approximately 25 United States geographic areas. In the prospective study, participants were assigned to cohorts based on the clinical history participants reported in a screening survey and a study questionnaire. ImmuneRACE Cohort 3 recovered participants were defined by two consecutive negative NP/OP PCR tests, healthcare professional clearance, or symptom resolution. In the prospective study, whole blood, serum and a nasopharyngeal or oropharyngeal swab were collected from each participant by mobile phlebotomists. Over an approximately two-month period, participants in the prospective study had the option of providing additional blood draws and questionnaires. Blood samples from the prospective study were shipped frozen or at room temperature prior to DNA extraction. The CDR3 goes from the cysteine to the phenylalanine over 15 residues. The only DNA kept is the CDR3, 45 bases in frame from the first base. The germline V end is reduced by 4 bases and the J end by 8 bases; junction bases left unmatched: 9. CDR1 SGDLS and CDR2 YYNGEE were looked up in the germline V gene.

TCRbeta CDR3 regions were amplified from genomic DNA by means of the immunoSEQ Assay, a bias-controlled multiplex PCR. On the study's bioinformatics: The number of nucleated cells in each sample was estimated by amplification of reference gene primers within the assay. To quantify the absolute abundance of each unique TCRbeta CDR3 rearrangement, sequence reads were collapsed and filtered. For each sample, productive Simpson clonality was calculated as the square root of Simpson's diversity index across productive rearrangements. TCRdb re-hosts the immuneACCESS table, in-frame sequences only. Its copies lack some clones; in the studies checked, an unresolved V gene accounts for under half of them, and the cause for the rest is not known. V and J calls and clone size are given by that table; D and trimming were obtained from the DNA. The sample data list some 150,000 clones, and roughly 89% of these were observed just once. About 4.5% of the sample is held by the ten biggest clonotypes.

The sequence was collected from a man aged 45 to 65 who had recovered from COVID-19. The rearranged segments are TRBV9 and TRBJ2-1, with 10 central nucleotides matching TRBD2. The source material was PBMCs or T cells enriched from blood (not recorded which). The bases are TGTGCCAGCAGCCTGTACTCCGGGACTAGCGATGAGCAGTTCTTC. It translates as CASSLYSGTSDEQFF.